The entry below gives a single T cell receptor (beta chain) sequence along with its context. TCRdb re-called the RT-PCR reads through MiXCR, storing one row per CDR3 protein. The repertoire holds approximately 680,000 distinct CDR3 sequences, with 15% to 18% as singletons. These data originate in a study of response to subunit inactivated influenza vaccine. The CDR3 spans 16 residues. V lost 10 bases and J 0 bases, leaving 19 bases between the germline ends. Germline lookup yields CDR1 MNHEY and CDR2 SVGEGT. Sample: PBMCs from blood, taken roughly 12 days after vaccination. The sequence derives from a man aged 45-60 years who received an inactivated influenza vaccine. J is TRBJ2-1 and V is TRBV6-2 or TRBV6-3; perhaps TRBD2 as D (6 bases). Written as DNA, the CDR3 is TGTGCCATCATATCCGGGACTCAAAGCTCCTACAATGAGCAGTTCTTC. Its translation: CAIISGTQSSYNEQFF.